This T cell receptor beta chain originates from a study of blood T cell repertoires in COVID-19. The wider study: Whether acute or convalescent, the COVID-19 samples came from the United States, Italy and Spain. From T cells, B-cell-depleted T cells, or PBMCs came the material, which was cDNA or gDNA.

The CDR3 is 15 residues long. Between the trimmed V and J ends, which lost 4 bases and 0 bases, there was a span of 11 bases. CDR1 MRHNA and CDR2 SNTAGT come from the germline V gene. Source study methods: It was from reference gene primer amplification that nucleated cell counts were estimated. Only in-frame clones appear in the TCRdb table, and some are missing; sequencing was by immunoSEQ multiplex PCR. The DNA gave D and trimming, while V, J and clone size come from that table. Altogether roughly 100,000 clones are present, approximately 84% being singletons, with the ten largest covering 9.9%. This sequence originates from a man aged 40-55 years with active or convalescent COVID-19. The sequenced sample was peripheral blood. The chain joins TRBV6-4 to TRBJ2-3; D gene unclear. CDR3 bases: TGTGCCAGCAGTGTGGAGACCTCTAGCACAGATACGCAGTATTTT. Its translation: CASSVETSSTDTQYF.